The 6 T cell receptor beta chains presented below share a single source sample, sequenced in a study of identical twins. TCRdb independently ran MiXCR on the 5' RACE reads; one entry per CDR3 protein. The sample has roughly 700,000 distinct CDR3 sequences, 8.6% seen once. These sequences were also reported in another study, on yellow fever vaccine responses in identical twins.

Sequencing used PBMCs. These receptors all stem from a woman aged 18-29 years in good health.

The chain combines TRBV7-2 with TRBJ2-5; 8 nucleotides align to TRBD2. The V gene end was trimmed by 2 bases and the J gene end by 5 bases; junction bases not matched to a gene: 10. CDR1 is SGHTA and CDR2 is FQGNSA in the germline V gene. CDR3 length equals 16 residues. The CDR3 sequence is CASSLWPRGVGETQYF. The CDR3 DNA reads as TGTGCCAGCAGCTTATGGCCGCGGGGGGTTGGGGAGACCCAGTACTTC.

This clonotype was seen at least ten times. The J gene is TRBJ1-2, the V gene TRBV27; no firm D call. V shed 3 bases and J shed 2 bases, with 7 bases lying between them. Germline V gene sequence: CDR1 MNHEY, CDR2 SMNVEV (reference sequence). This CDR3 is 13 amino acids long. The CDR3 region has the DNA TGTGCCAGCAGTTTGGAAGGGAACTATGGCTACACCTTC. Translated, it gives CASSLEGNYGYTF.

This chain connects TRBV28 to TRBJ2-7; TRBD2 is a possible D gene (5 bases). Trimming took 4 bases from V and 6 from J, leaving 16 bases between them. CDR3 length equals 14 residues. CDR1 and CDR2 from the germline V gene are MDHEN and SYDVKM. Here the CDR3 DNA reads TGTGCCAGCAGTTCCCCGGCGGGTTCGGGCGAGCAGTACTTC. This gives the protein CASSSPAGSGEQYF.

In its sample, this clonotype was seen a few times. This rearrangement joins TRBV20-1 to TRBJ2-5, with 9 bases aligning to TRBD1. J was trimmed by 5 bases and V by 5 bases; bases with no gene match: 12. Germline V gene data show CDR1 as DFQATT and CDR2 as SNEGSKA (reference sequence). This CDR3 spans 15 amino acids. Here the CDR3 reads CSARKLTGGGETQYF. The CDR3 region has the DNA TGCAGTGCTCGGAAGCTCACAGGGGGCGGGGAGACCCAGTACTTC.

This clonotype was observed many times. The chain combines TRBV5-1 with TRBJ2-7; D possibly corresponds to TRBD1 (7 bases). This CDR3 region has 15 residues. V lost 2 bases and J 3 bases, leaving 15 bases between the germline ends. The germline CDR1 and CDR2 sequences are SGHRS and YFSETQ. The DNA of the CDR3 is TGCGCCAGCAGCTTTCAGTCAGGGGGGATCTACGAGCAGTACTTC. Translating gives CASSFQSGGIYEQYF.

V gene TRBV19 combines with J gene TRBJ2-1; no clear D. This CDR3 region has 16 residues. V was trimmed by 1 base and J by 6 bases, leaving 16 bases between them. From germline, CDR1 is LNHDA and CDR2 SQIVND (reference sequence). The CDR3 sequence: CASSIGPTPAGNEQFF. The CDR3 nucleotides read TGTGCCAGTAGTATAGGGCCCACCCCAGCAGGCAATGAGCAGTTCTTC.